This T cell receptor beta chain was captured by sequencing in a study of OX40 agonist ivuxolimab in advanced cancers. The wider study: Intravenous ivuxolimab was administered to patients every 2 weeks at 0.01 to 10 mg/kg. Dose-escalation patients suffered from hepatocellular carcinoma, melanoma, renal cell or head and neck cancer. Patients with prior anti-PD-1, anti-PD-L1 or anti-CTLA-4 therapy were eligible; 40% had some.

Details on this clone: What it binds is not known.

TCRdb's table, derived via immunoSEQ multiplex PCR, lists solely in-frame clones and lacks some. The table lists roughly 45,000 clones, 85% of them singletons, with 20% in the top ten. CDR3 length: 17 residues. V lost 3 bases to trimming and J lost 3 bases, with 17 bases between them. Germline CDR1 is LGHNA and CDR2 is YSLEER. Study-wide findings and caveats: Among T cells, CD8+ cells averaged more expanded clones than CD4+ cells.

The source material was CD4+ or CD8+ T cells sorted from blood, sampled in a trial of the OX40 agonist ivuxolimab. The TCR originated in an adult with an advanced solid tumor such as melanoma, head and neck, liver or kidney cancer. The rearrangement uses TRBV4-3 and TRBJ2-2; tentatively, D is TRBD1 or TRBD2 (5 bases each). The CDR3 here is CASSQTIGGGYTGELFF. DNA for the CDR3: TGCGCCAGCAGCCAGACCATAGGTGGGGGATACACCGGGGAGCTGTTTTTT.